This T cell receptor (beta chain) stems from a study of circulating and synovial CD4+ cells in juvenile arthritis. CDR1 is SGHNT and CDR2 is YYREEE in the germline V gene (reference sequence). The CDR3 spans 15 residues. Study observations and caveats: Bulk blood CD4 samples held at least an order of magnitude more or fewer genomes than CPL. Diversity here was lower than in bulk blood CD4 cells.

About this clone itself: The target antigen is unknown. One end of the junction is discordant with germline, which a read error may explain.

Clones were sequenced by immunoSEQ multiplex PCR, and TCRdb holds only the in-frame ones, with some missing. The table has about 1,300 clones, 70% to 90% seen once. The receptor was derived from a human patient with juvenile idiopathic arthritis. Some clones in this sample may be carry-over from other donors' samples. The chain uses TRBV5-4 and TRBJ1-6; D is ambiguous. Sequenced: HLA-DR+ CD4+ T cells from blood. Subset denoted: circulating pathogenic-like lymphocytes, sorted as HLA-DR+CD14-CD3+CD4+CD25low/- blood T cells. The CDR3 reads CASSLDGAYNSPLHF. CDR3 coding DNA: TGTGCCAGCAGCTTGGACGGAGCTTATAATTCCCCCCTCCACTTT.